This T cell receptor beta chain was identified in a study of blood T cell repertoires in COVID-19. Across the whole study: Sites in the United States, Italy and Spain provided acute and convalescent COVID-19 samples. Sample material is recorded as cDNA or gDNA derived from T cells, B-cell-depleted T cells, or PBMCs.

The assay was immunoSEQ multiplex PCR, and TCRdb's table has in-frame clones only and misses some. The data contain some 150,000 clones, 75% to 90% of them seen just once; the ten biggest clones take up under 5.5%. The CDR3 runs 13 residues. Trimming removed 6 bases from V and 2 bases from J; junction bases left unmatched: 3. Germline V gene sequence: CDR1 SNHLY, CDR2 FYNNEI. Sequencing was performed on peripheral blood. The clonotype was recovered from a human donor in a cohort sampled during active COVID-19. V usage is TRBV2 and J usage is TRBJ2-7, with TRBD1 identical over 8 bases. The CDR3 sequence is CASSRQGTYEQYF. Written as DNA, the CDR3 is TGTGCCAGCAGCCGACAGGGGACCTACGAGCAGTACTTC.